The 2 T cell receptor beta chains below come from one sample, sequenced in a study of control samples from healthy donors and cancer patients. Libraries were prepared by immunoSEQ multiplex PCR; TCRdb keeps only in-frame clonotypes and omits some of them. There are approximately 130,000 clones in the sample; around 87% occur only once, and approximately 2.9% lies in the top ten. Sequenced material: blood. These receptors originate from a man aged 55 to 70 in good health.

The V call is TRBV6-6, the J call TRBJ1-4; 7 bases are a match to TRBD1. The germline CDR1 and CDR2 sequences are MNHNY and SVGAGI (reference sequence). CDR3 length: 14 residues. The V and J ends lost 2 bases and 7 bases, in that order; junction bases with no gene match: 4. This CDR3 is CASSYDRDSEKLFF. CDR3 nucleotides: TGTGCCAGCAGTTACGACAGGGATAGTGAAAAACTGTTTTTT.

This chain joins TRBV10-2 and TRBJ2-7, with D uncertain. The germline V gene has CDR1 WSHSY and CDR2 SAAADI. The CDR3 totals 13 residues. Between the trimmed V and J ends, which lost 7 bases and 2 bases, there was a span of 12 bases. The CDR3 DNA reads TGCGCCAGCACTGACCAGTTACCCTACGAGCAGTACTTC. Residues: CASTDQLPYEQYF.